One TCR beta chain is described in this entry. The antigen is undetermined. This record comes from a study of PD-1 blockade in classical Hodgkin lymphoma. Broader study findings: Newly diagnosed patients had baseline TCR diversity that was reportedly lower than that of healthy donors.

Relapse was seen in all patients after autologous stem cell transplantation, and brentuximab vedotin exposure was variable. CD8+ T cells were isolated from thawed PBMCs by magnetic negative selection. Some clones are missing from TCRdb's copy, which holds only in-frame ones; the method was immunoSEQ multiplex PCR. The sample includes approximately 4,200 clones, over 70% of them seen just once. The length of the CDR3 is 16 residues. Germline lookup yields CDR1 SGDLS and CDR2 YYNGEE. Trimming cost V 0 bases and J 3 bases; bases outside gene matches: 7. The chain joins TRBV9 to TRBJ2-7, with 9 positions matching TRBD1. Sample: CD8+ T cells from blood, taken at baseline. This receptor was obtained from a human donor with classical Hodgkin lymphoma. The CDR3 here is CASSVGSRTGDYEQYF. CDR3 nucleotides: TGTGCCAGCAGCGTAGGTAGTAGGACAGGGGACTACGAGCAGTACTTC.